This T cell receptor (beta chain) was retrieved from a study of cytomegalovirus exposure and HLA in healthy donors. The CDR3 spans 17 residues. V was trimmed by 4 bases and J by 0 bases, leaving 14 bases between them. The V gene's germline CDR1 is SGHRS and CDR2 YFSETQ. The study ran its PCR with 60 Vbeta and 13 Jbeta primers. The method was immunoSEQ multiplex PCR; TCRdb's version includes in-frame clones alone and lacks a portion of them. The data show roughly 240,000 clones, around 76% seen once. Sequencing used PBMCs. The TCR originated in a woman aged 40 to 50 in good health and CMV-seropositive. The chain is built from TRBV5-1 and TRBJ1-6; unclear D gene. Here the CDR3 DNA reads TGCGCCAGCAGCCCTGCAGCGTTAGGCTCCTATAATTCACCCCTCCACTTT. The encoded protein is CASSPAALGSYNSPLHF.